This paragraph reports one TCR beta chain. These data originate in a study of T-cell memory formation after mild COVID-19. TCRdb re-derived calls from the 5' RACE reads in MiXCR, one entry per CDR3 protein. The sample lists approximately 270,000 distinct CDR3 sequences; 15% to 20% were seen once. The CDR3 is made up of 14 amino acids. Trimming left V 0 bases short and J 3 bases short, with 9 bases between. CDR1 and CDR2 from the germline V gene are MGHRA and YSYEKL. This chain joins TRBV4-1 and TRBJ2-7, with D unresolved. Sequencing was done on a sample of PBMCs or a T cell subset sorted from them (not recorded which). The receptor was isolated from a man between 18 and 35 years old who had mild COVID-19 (a few samples of this study predate the infection). Cell type and time point are not known. The CDR3 DNA sequence: TGCGCCAGCAGCCAAGAGGCGAAGATCTACGAGCAGTACTTC. Residues: CASSQEAKIYEQYF.